This entry concerns a single TCR beta chain. Clones were read by immunoSEQ multiplex PCR, and TCRdb kept only the in-frame ones, dropping some. The repertoire includes 100,000 to 150,000 clones, 70% to 90% of them detected once, and roughly 3.4% sits in the top ten. The entry originates in a study of control samples from healthy donors and cancer patients. The V and J ends lost 5 bases and 12 bases respectively, with 14 bases between them. CDR1 and CDR2 (germline): MDHEN, SYDVKM. The CDR3 has 13 amino acids. Specimen: blood. The J gene is TRBJ2-6, the V gene TRBV28; D possibly corresponds to TRBD2 (6 bases). This receptor was taken from a man between 50 and 59 years old in good health. CDR3 region: CASSLASRRVLTF. The CDR3 DNA reads as TGTGCCAGCAGTCTAGCGTCGAGGCGCGTCCTGACTTTC.